This TCR beta chain came from a study of T cells expressing NK-cell markers. The overall study: Cells sorted as CD3+CD56+NKG2C+, CD3+CD56+NKG2C- and CD3+CD56-NKG2C+ T cells supplied the TCR beta repertoires.

UMIs accompanied the 5'RACE template switching by which TCR beta cDNA was made. Following a re-call of the 5' RACE reads, TCRdb has one entry per CDR3 protein and lacks DNA. Here the sample table reports 300,000 to 500,000 distinct CDR3 sequences. CDR1 KGHDR and CDR2 SFDVKD come from the germline V gene. The CDR3 is 11 residues long. Comments on this clonotype: Antigen unknown.

Study-level findings and limits: There were a few donors in whom these clonotypes also led the CD3+CD56-NKG2C+ fraction. NKG2C+ dominant clonotype frequencies in six donors were about 1.0-8% of CD8+ T cells.

The chain links TRBV24-1 to TRBJ2-1. Sequenced input: blood T cells: a sorted CD56 or NKG2C T cell subset, CD4+ or CD8+ T cells, or bulk PBMC T cells (not recorded which). The clonotype was recovered from a woman between 45 and 65 years old in good health. CDR3 sequence: CATSWNNEQFF.